These 26 T cell receptor beta chains share one sample of origin, sequenced in a study of shared clonotypes between healthy human individuals. Sequencing was performed with immunoSEQ multiplex PCR; in TCRdb, only in-frame clones are kept and a portion is missing. The sample has under 750,000 clones; roughly two thirds are singletons. The sequenced sample was memory CD4+ T cells sorted from blood. The sample's subset: CD45RA-negative fraction. These receptors were obtained from a woman in her 30s in good health.

The chain has TRBV5-1 and TRBJ2-1; tentative D call: TRBD2 (6 bases). Germline V lookup: CDR1 SGHRS, CDR2 YFSETQ. The CDR3 is 16 amino acids. V was pared by 4 bases and J by 3 bases, with 17 bases between. CDR3 nucleotide sequence: TGCGCCAGCAGCATAAATAGCGGAGACTACTACAATGAGCAGTTCTTC. Its translation: CASSINSGDYYNEQFF.

V and J are TRBV7-1 and TRBJ2-7; no firm D call. TRBV7-1 is filed as an ORF, its function uncertain. The CDR3 totals 13 residues. Trimming took 4 bases from V and 6 from J, leaving 13 bases between them. The CDR3, as DNA: TGTGCCAGCAGCTTGGAATTGTCTGGCGAGCAGTACTTC. Translation: CASSLELSGEQYF.

The rearrangement uses TRBV28 and TRBJ1-6; no definite D call. V was shortened by 8 bases and J by 7 bases, with 12 bases between the two germline ends. This CDR3 has 13 amino acids. Germline-derived CDR1 and CDR2 are MDHEN and SYDVKM. The CDR3 region has the DNA TGTGCCAGCGGGAAGGGATGGAATTCACCCCTCCACTTT. The encoded protein is CASGKGWNSPLHF.

V is TRBV10-1 and J is TRBJ2-1; 9 bases map to TRBD2. The CDR3 runs to 14 residues. CDR1 WNHNN and CDR2 SYGVQD come from the germline V gene (reference sequence). V lost 7 bases to trimming and J lost 7 bases; unmatched junction nucleotides: 8. CDR3 in DNA: TGCGCCAGCATCGTGCGGGAGGGCAGAAATGAGCAGTTCTTC. It specifies CASIVREGRNEQFF.

This rearrangement joins TRBV13 to TRBJ1-1; maybe TRBD1 (5 bases). Trimming took off 5 bases at V and 1 base at J, with 11 bases between the two ends. The CDR3 extends over 14 amino acids. CDR1 is PRHDT, CDR2 FYEKMQ, per germline (reference sequence). The CDR3 spells CASSLRDGNTEAFF. CDR3 coding DNA: TGTGCCAGCAGCCTCCGGGACGGGAACACTGAAGCTTTCTTT.

The gene calls are TRBV10-2 and TRBJ2-6; no definite D call. The CDR3 runs 14 residues. Germline loops: CDR1 WSHSY, CDR2 SAAADI. Trimming took off 4 bases at V and 0 bases at J, with 4 bases between the two ends. CDR3 residues: CASSAASGANVLTF. Here the CDR3 DNA reads TGCGCCAGCAGTGCGGCCTCTGGGGCCAACGTCCTGACTTTC.

This clone was seen a handful of times. This rearrangement joins TRBV6-5 to TRBJ2-2, with 10 bases matching TRBD2. With V trimmed by 5 bases and J by 6 bases, 6 bases remained unmatched. Per germline, CDR1 MNHEY and CDR2 SVGAGI. This CDR3 is 15 amino acids long. The DNA for the CDR3 is TGTGCCAGCAGTAAGAGCGGGAGGGTCGCCGGGGAGCTGTTTTTT. This encodes CASSKSGRVAGELFF.

This rearrangement joins TRBV7-3 to TRBJ1-3; D gene unclear. Germline CDR1 and CDR2: SGHTA and FQGTGA. Trimming shortened V by 3 bases and J by 0 bases, and 15 bases separated the two germline ends. The CDR3 extends over 17 amino acids. The CDR3 reads CASSFEPSGISGNTIYF. For the CDR3, the DNA is TGTGCCAGCAGCTTCGAACCCTCCGGGATCTCTGGAAACACCATATATTTT.

J is TRBJ2-1 and V is TRBV13, with 8 bases aligning to TRBD2. The CDR3 is 16 amino acids. The germline V gene has CDR1 PRHDT and CDR2 FYEKMQ (reference sequence). The trim removed 0 bases at V and 0 bases at J, leaving 1 base unmatched. The CDR3: CASSLGSGNSYNEQFF. The CDR3 DNA is TGTGCCAGCAGCTTAGGTAGCGGGAACTCCTACAATGAGCAGTTCTTC. Variable domain in full (rest from reference TRBV13 and TRBJ2-1): AAGVIQSPRHLIKEKRETATLKCYPIPRHDTVYWYQQGPGQDPQFLISFYEKMQSDKGSIPDRFSAQQFSDYHSELNMSSLELGDSALYFCASSLGSGNSYNEQFFGPGTRLTVL.

V is TRBV13 and J is TRBJ1-3, with 7 bases lining up with TRBD1. CDR1 is PRHDT, CDR2 FYEKMQ, per germline (reference sequence). There are 17 residues in the CDR3. V dropped 5 bases and J dropped 7; count of bases not matched to a gene: 17. This CDR3 is CASSRKEGSAGGNTIYF. The CDR3 DNA sequence: TGTGCCAGCAGCAGAAAGGAGGGCAGCGCAGGGGGGAACACCATATATTTT.

In its sample, this clone was seen a few times. CDR3 coding DNA: TGCGCCAGCAGCTTGGATCCTGGGGAGGTGGAGCTGTTTTTT. It specifies CASSLDPGEVELFF. The J gene is TRBJ2-2, the V gene TRBV5-1, with D possibly matching TRBD2 (6 bases). CDR1 and CDR2 (germline): SGHRS, YFSETQ. Trimming stripped 0 bases from V and 10 bases from J, with 13 bases between. The CDR3 covers 14 residues.

CDR3 DNA: TGTGCCAGCTCATCCAGACAGGAGACAAACACCATATATTTT. Protein product: CASSSRQETNTIYF. The chain carries TRBV18 and TRBJ1-3, with D possibly TRBD1 on 6 matching bases. CDR1 is KGHSH, CDR2 LQKENI, per germline. This CDR3 is built from 14 residues. The ends were cut back, 5 bases at V and 6 bases at J, with 14 bases in the middle.

The rearrangement links TRBV25-1 to TRBJ2-7; D uncertain. The germline gives CDR1 MGHDK, CDR2 SYGVNS. Trimming removed 4 bases at V and 0 bases at J, with 10 bases between. The CDR3 consists of 14 residues. In nucleotides, the CDR3 is TGTGCCAGCAGTGCACGGACGCTCTCCTACGAGCAGTACTTC. It codes for CASSARTLSYEQYF.

This clone occurred once. The rearrangement uses TRBV28 and TRBJ2-7; 8 bases fit TRBD1. The germline V gene has CDR1 MDHEN and CDR2 SYDVKM. J was trimmed by 3 bases and V by 6 bases; bases with no gene match: 13. This CDR3 has 16 residues. DNA of the CDR3: TGTGCCAGCAGCAACTTAGACAGGGGTCATAACTACGAGCAGTACTTC. Protein product: CASSNLDRGHNYEQYF.

The gene calls are TRBV5-8 and TRBJ2-1; D is ambiguous. V shed 2 bases and J shed 4 bases, with 7 bases lying between them. CDR3 length: 13 amino acids. Per the germline V gene, CDR1 is SGHTS and CDR2 is YDEGEE. The CDR3 bases are TGTGCCAGCAGCTTCCTAGGGTACAATGAGCAGTTCTTC. Its protein is CASSFLGYNEQFF. Looking up the rest from reference TRBV5-8 and TRBJ2-1 gives the full variable domain: EAGVTQSPTHLIKTRGQQATLRCSPISGHTSVYWYQQALGLGLQFLLWYDEGEERNRGNFPPRFSGRQFPNYSSELNVNALELEDSALYLCASSFLGYNEQFFGPGTRLTVL.

CDR3 in amino acids: CASSLEPFQPQHF. The CDR3 DNA reads TGTGCCAGCAGTTTGGAGCCTTTCCAGCCCCAGCATTTT. The genes are TRBV27 and TRBJ1-5; D unclear. The CDR3 has 13 amino acids. Germline assignment: CDR1 MNHEY and CDR2 SMNVEV (reference sequence). Trimming took 3 bases from V and 7 from J, leaving 10 bases between them.

This clone was picked up one time. This chain links TRBV5-6 with TRBJ2-7; D possibly corresponds to TRBD1 (6 bases). Trimming took off 1 base at V and 2 bases at J, with 22 bases between the two ends. The CDR3 length is 18 residues. Germline V CDR1 and CDR2: SGHDT, YYEEEE. CDR3 nucleotides: TGTGCCAGCAGCTTGAAGGATCACAGGGTGGGAAGCCCCTACGAGCAGTACTTC. Protein sequence: CASSLKDHRVGSPYEQYF. The variable domain in full, with the rest retrieved from reference TRBV5-6 and TRBJ2-7, is DAGVTQSPTHLIKTRGQQVTLRCSPKSGHDTVSWYQQALGQGPQFIFQYYEEEERQRGNFPDRFSGHQFPNYSSELNVNALLLGDSALYLCASSLKDHRVGSPYEQYFGPGTRLTVT.

The genes are TRBV28 and TRBJ2-7; 15 bases align to TRBD2. In germline, CDR1 is MDHEN, CDR2 SYDVKM. V lost 4 bases, J lost 6 bases, and 4 bases stayed unmatched. This CDR3 contains 15 residues. CDR3 DNA: TGTGCCAGCAGTTCGCCGGGACTAGCGGGAGGCGAGCAGTACTTC. Protein product: CASSSPGLAGGEQYF.

V and J are TRBV9 and TRBJ1-2; tentatively, D is TRBD1 (5 bases). This CDR3 is 15 amino acids long. V was pared by 3 bases and J by 4 bases, with 16 bases between. The V gene's germline CDR1 is SGDLS and CDR2 YYNGEE. Written as DNA, the CDR3 is TGTGCCAGCAGCGGTAGGGACGGAACTGGCTATGGCTACACCTTC. Translating gives CASSGRDGTGYGYTF.

This clone was detected only a few times. This chain connects TRBV2 to TRBJ2-2; D unclear. Germline V gives CDR1 SNHLY, CDR2 FYNNEI. The CDR3 has 17 residues. Trimming took 1 base from V and 6 from J, leaving 18 bases between them. The CDR3 coding sequence is TGTGCCAGCAGTGAAGAGTCCTCGGGTCGAATCGCCGGGGAGCTGTTTTTT. This gives the protein CASSEESSGRIAGELFF.

The chain uses TRBV18 and TRBJ2-4; 10 bases are a match to TRBD1. From germline, CDR1 is KGHSH and CDR2 LQKENI. This CDR3 has 14 residues. V lost 2 bases, J lost 8 bases, and 3 bases stayed unmatched. Written as DNA, the CDR3 is TGTGCCAGCTCACCAGGACAGGGGGTGCACATTCAGTACTTC. Amino acids: CASSPGQGVHIQYF.

This clone was picked up a small number of times. V gene TRBV5-6 combines with J gene TRBJ2-2; TRBD2 matches 9 bases. Trimming cost V 3 bases and J 7 bases; bases outside gene matches: 16. The CDR3 spans 18 residues. Germline V gene lookup returns CDR1 SGHDT and CDR2 YYEEEE. In DNA form, the CDR3 reads TGTGCCAGCAGCTCAATGGCTAGCGGGACTGGTCTGGGCGGGGAGCTGTTTTTT. This translates into CASSSMASGTGLGGELFF.

Only one count was recorded for this clone. This sequence joins TRBV11-1 and TRBJ2-7; D is unclear. V lost 2 bases and J 6 bases, leaving 14 bases between the germline ends. CDR1 SGHAT and CDR2 FQDESV come from the germline V gene (reference sequence). This CDR3 comprises 14 residues. CDR3 loop: CASSLTNSKGEQYF. The CDR3 DNA sequence: TGTGCCAGCAGCTTAACTAATAGTAAGGGCGAGCAGTACTTC.

This clone came up many times. The rearrangement joins TRBV28 to TRBJ2-7, with TRBD2 as a possible D gene (8 bases). Germline V gene sequence: CDR1 MDHEN, CDR2 SYDVKM. V was pared by 10 bases and J by 6 bases, with 16 bases between. This CDR3 has 12 residues. The CDR3 spells CATGRGLLEQYF. DNA for the CDR3: TGTGCCACCGGGAGGGGGCTACTCGAGCAGTACTTC.

The V gene is TRBV30, the J gene TRBJ2-3; D unclear. The V and J ends lost 5 bases and 6 bases respectively, with 6 bases between them. Germline V gene data show CDR1 as GTSNPN and CDR2 as SVGIG (reference sequence). This CDR3 region has 10 residues. CDR3 residues: CAWGADTQYF. In DNA form, the CDR3 reads TGTGCCTGGGGAGCTGATACGCAGTATTTT.

The chain combines TRBV7-9 with TRBJ1-1; D is uncertain. Between the trimmed V and J ends, which lost 3 bases and 3 bases, there was a span of 11 bases. The V gene's germline CDR1 is SEHNR and CDR2 FQNEAQ (reference sequence). This CDR3 is 14 amino acids long. The CDR3 is CASSLEGGYTEAFF. The CDR3 DNA sequence: TGTGCCAGCAGCTTGGAGGGCGGCTACACTGAAGCTTTCTTT.